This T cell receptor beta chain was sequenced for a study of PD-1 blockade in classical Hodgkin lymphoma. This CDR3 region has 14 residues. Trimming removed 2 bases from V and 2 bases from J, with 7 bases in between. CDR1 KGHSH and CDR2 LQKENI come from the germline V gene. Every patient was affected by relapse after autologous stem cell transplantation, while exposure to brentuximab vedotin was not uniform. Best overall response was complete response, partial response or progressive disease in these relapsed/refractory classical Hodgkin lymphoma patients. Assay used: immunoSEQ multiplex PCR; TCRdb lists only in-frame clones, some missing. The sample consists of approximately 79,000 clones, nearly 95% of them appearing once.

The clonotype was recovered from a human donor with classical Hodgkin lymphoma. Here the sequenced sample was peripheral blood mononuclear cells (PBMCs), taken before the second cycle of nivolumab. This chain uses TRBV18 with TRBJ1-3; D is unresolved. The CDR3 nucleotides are TGTGCCAGCTCACCATCCGAGGCTGGAAACACCATATATTTT. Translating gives CASSPSEAGNTIYF.